This paragraph covers one TCR beta chain sequence. Its target is unknown. Clones were sequenced by immunoSEQ multiplex PCR, and TCRdb holds only the in-frame ones, with some missing. The data contain some 120,000 clones, around 89% of them seen just once; the ten biggest clones take up more than 9.5%. This entry is derived from a study of T cell responses to AZD1222 COVID-19 vaccine. Notes on the study in general: Recipients of AZD1222 seropositive at baseline numbered only 5 or 6. Donors were largely white British and mainly female; clonal diversity was possibly underestimated.

The CDR3 covers 15 residues. V gave up 7 bases and J gave up 5 bases; unmatched junction bases: 5. In germline, CDR1 is SNHLY, CDR2 FYNNEI. The sequence was obtained from an adult in good health. The input for sequencing was peripheral blood, taken on day 0 of MenACWY control vaccination. The V and J genes are TRBV2 and TRBJ2-1; 13 nucleotides line up with TRBD2. The CDR3 coding sequence is TGTGCCAGCACCCTGGGACTAGCGGGGAACAATGAGCAGTTCTTC. Amino acid sequence: CASTLGLAGNNEQFF.